This TCR beta chain was observed in a study of blood T cell repertoires in COVID-19. V lost 0 bases and J 0 bases, leaving 9 bases between the germline ends. Germline loops: CDR1 SGDLS, CDR2 YYNGEE. CDR3 size: 15 residues. Clones were read by immunoSEQ multiplex PCR, and TCRdb kept only the in-frame ones, dropping some. Among some 460,000 clones, approximately 86% were seen once, and the ten largest hold roughly 0.7%. This receptor was identified in a woman younger than 30 who had recovered from COVID-19. The sample taken for sequencing was PBMCs or T cells enriched from blood (not recorded which). The chain links TRBV9 to TRBJ1-2; perhaps TRBD1 as D (5 bases). The CDR3: CASSVGGSTNYGYTF. CDR3 nucleotide sequence: TGTGCCAGCAGCGTAGGGGGCAGTACTAACTATGGCTACACCTTC.